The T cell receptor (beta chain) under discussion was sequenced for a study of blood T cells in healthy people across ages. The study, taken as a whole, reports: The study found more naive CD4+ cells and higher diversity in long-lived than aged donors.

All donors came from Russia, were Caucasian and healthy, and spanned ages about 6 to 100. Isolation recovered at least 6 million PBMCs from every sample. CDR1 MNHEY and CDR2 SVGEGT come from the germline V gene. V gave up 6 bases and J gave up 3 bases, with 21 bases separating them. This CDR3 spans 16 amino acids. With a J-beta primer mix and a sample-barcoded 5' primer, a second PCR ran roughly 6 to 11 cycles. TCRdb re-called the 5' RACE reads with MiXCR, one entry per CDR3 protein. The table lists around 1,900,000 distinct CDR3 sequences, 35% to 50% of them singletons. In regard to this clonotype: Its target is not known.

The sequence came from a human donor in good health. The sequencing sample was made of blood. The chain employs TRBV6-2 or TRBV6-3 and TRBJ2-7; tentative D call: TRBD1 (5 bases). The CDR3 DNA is TGTGCCAGCAGCTACAGACAGCCAAGGCATAACTACGAGCAGTACTTC. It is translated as CASSYRQPRHNYEQYF.